This T cell receptor beta chain stems from a study of T cells after yellow fever vaccination. Overall study findings and caveats: There was a possibility that FACS-sorted repertoires contained abundant clonotypes contaminating from the bulk population.

CDR1 is DFQATT and CDR2 is SNEGSKA in the germline V gene (reference sequence). The V and J ends lost 4 bases and 5 bases respectively, with 9 bases between them. The CDR3 has 11 residues. UMIs were added to TCR cDNA along with a universal primer site when it was made by 5'RACE template switching. TCRdb reprocessed the 5' RACE reads via MiXCR and lists one record per CDR3 protein. Of about 240,000 distinct CDR3 sequences listed, roughly 7.2% were seen once; the top ten hold more than 0.8%. This clonotype came up many times. Its antigen is still unknown. The receptor comes from a man aged 30-40 years who received the YFV17D yellow fever vaccine. This chain links TRBV20-1 with TRBJ2-7, with a tentative D call TRBD1 (6 bases). The source was CD4+ T cells sorted from PBMCs, collected 15 days after the yellow fever booster vaccination. The chain's CDR3 is CSATRGHEQYF. The CDR3 DNA reads as TGCAGTGCTACCAGGGGTCACGAGCAGTACTTC.